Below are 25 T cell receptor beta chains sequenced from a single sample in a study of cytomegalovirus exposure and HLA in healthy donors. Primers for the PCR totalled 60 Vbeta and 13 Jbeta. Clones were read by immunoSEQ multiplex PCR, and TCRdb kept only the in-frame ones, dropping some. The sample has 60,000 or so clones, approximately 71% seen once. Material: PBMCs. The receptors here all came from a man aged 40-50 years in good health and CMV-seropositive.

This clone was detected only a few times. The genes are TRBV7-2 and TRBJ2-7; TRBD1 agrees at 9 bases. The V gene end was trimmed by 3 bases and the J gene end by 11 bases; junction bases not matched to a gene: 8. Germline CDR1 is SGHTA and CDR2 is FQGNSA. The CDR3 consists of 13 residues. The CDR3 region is CASSFIGQGNKYF. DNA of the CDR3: TGTGCCAGCAGCTTTATAGGACAGGGGAATAAGTACTTC.

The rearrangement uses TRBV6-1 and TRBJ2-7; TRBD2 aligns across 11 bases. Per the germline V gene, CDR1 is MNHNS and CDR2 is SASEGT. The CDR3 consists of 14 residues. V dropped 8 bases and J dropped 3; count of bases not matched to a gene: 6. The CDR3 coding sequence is TGTGCCAGCCAACTAGCGGGGGCGAACTACGAGCAGTACTTC. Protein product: CASQLAGANYEQYF.

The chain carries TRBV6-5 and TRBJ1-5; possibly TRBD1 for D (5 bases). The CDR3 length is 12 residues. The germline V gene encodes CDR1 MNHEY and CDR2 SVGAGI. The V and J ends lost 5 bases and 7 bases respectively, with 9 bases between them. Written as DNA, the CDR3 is TGTGCCAGCAGTAGAAGGGGCCAGCCCCAGCATTTT. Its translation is CASSRRGQPQHF.

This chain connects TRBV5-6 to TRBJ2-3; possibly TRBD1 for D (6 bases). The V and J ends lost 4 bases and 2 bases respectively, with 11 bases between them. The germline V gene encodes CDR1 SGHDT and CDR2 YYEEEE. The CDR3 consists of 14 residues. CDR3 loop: CASSGQRVTDTQYF. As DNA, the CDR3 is TGTGCCAGCAGCGGACAGAGGGTCACAGATACGCAGTATTTT.

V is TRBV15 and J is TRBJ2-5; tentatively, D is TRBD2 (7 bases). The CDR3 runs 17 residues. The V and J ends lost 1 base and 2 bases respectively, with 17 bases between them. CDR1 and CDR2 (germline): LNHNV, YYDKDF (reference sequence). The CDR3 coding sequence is TGTGCCACCAGCAGAGCTCGTATGGCGGGGGCTCAAGAGACCCAGTACTTC. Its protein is CATSRARMAGAQETQYF.

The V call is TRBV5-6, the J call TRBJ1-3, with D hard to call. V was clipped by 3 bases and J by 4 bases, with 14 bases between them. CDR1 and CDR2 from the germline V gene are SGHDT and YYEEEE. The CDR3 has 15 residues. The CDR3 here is CASSSTRVAGNTIYF. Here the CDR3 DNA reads TGTGCCAGCAGCTCGACTAGGGTCGCCGGAAACACCATATATTTT.

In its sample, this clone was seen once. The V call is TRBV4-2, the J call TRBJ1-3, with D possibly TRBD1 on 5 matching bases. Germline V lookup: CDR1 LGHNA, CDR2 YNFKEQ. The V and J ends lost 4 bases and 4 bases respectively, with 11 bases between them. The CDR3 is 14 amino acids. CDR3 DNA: TGTGCCAGCAGCCCACCAGGGTACGGAAACACCATATATTTT. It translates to CASSPPGYGNTIYF.

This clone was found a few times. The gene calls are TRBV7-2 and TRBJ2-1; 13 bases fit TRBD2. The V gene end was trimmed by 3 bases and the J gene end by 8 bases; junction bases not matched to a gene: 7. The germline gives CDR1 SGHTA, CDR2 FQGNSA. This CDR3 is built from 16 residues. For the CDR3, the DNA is TGTGCCAGCAGCTTGACTAGCGGGGGGTATTCGCATGAGCAGTTCTTC. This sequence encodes CASSLTSGGYSHEQFF.

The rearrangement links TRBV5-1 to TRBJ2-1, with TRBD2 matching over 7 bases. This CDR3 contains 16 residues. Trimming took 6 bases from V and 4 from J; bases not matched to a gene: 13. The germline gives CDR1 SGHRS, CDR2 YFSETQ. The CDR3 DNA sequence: TGCGCCAGCATCCTGGGAGGCCACGGGGGGTACAATGAGCAGTTCTTC. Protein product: CASILGGHGGYNEQFF.

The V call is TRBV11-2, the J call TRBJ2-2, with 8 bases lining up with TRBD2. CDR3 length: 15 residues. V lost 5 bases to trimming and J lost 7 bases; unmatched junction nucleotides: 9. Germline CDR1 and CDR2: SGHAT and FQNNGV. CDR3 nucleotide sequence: TGTGCCAGCAGCCCCTGGACTAGCAGCAGCGGGGAGCTGTTTTTT. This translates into CASSPWTSSSGELFF.

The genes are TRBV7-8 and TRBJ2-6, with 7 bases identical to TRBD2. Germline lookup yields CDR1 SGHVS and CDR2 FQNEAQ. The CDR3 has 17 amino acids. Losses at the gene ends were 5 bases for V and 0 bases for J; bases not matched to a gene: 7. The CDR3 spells CASSPRGGSSGANVLTF. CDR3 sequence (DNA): TGTGCCAGCAGCCCGAGGGGCGGGAGCTCTGGGGCCAACGTCCTGACTTTC.

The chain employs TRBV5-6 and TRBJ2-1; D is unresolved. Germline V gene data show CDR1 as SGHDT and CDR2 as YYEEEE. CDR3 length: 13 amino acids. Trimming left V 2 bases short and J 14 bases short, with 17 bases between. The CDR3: CASSLISLLEEFF. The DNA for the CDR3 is TGTGCCAGCAGCTTAATATCTCTTCTCGAGGAGTTCTTC.

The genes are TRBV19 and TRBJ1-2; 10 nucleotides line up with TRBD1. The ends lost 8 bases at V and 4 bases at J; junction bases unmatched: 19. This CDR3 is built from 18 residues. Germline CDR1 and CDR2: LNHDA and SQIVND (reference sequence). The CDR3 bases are TGTGCCAGTCTCAAACGCGGGACAGGGGATCTCTCCGGCTATGGCTACACCTTC. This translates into CASLKRGTGDLSGYGYTF.

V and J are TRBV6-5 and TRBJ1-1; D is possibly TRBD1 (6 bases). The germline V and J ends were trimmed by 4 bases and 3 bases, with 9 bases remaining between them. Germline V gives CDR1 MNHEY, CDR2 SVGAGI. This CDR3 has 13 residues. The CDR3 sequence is CASSLDSDTEAFF. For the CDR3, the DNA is TGTGCCAGCAGTTTGGACAGCGACACTGAAGCTTTCTTT.

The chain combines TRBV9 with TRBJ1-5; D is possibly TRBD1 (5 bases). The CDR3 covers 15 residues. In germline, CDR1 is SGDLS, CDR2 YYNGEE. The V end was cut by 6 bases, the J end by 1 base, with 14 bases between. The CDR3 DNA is TGTGCCAGCAATCGGAGGGGCTCCAGCAATCAGCCCCAGCATTTT. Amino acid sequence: CASNRRGSSNQPQHF.

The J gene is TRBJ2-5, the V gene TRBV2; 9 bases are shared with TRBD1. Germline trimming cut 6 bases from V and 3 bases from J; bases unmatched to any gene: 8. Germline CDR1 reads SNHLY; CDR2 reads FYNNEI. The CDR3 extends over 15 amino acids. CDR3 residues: CASSRDRGWEETQYF. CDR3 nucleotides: TGTGCCAGCAGCCGCGACAGGGGGTGGGAAGAGACCCAGTACTTC.

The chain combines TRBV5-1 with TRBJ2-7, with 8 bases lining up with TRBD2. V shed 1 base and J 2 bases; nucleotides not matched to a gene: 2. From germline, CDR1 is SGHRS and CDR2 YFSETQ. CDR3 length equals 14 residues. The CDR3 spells CASSLSGGTYEQYF. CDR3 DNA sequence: TGCGCCAGCAGCTTGAGCGGGGGCACCTACGAGCAGTACTTC.

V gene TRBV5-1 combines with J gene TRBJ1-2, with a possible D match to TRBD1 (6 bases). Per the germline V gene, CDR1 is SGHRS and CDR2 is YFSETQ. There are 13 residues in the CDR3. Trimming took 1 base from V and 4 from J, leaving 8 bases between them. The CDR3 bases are TGCGCCAGCAGCTTGAGGGGGACCTATGGCTACACCTTC. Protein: CASSLRGTYGYTF.

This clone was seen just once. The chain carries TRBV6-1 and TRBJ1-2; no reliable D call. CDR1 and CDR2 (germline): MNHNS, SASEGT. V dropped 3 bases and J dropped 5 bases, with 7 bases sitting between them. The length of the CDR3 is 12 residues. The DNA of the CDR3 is TGTGCCAGCAGTGAGAGATATTATGGCTACACCTTC. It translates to CASSERYYGYTF.

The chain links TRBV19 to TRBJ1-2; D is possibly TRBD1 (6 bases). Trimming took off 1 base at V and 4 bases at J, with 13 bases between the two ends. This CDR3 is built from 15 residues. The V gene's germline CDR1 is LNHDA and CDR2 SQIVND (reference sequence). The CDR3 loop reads CASSIGKDRPYGYTF. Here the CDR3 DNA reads TGTGCCAGTAGTATAGGCAAGGACAGACCCTATGGCTACACCTTC.

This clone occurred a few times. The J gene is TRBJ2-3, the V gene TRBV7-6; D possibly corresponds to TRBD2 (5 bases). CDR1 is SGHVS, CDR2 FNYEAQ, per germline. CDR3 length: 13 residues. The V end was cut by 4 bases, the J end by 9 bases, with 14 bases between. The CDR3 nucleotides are TGTGCCAGCAGCTCCACACTAGACTACACGCAGTATTTT. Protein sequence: CASSSTLDYTQYF.

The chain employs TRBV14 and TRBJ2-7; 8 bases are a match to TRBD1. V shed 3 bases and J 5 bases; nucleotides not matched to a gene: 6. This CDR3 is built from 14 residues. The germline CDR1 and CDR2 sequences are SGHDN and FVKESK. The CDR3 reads CASSQQTGVDEQYF. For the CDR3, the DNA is TGTGCCAGCAGCCAGCAGACAGGGGTGGACGAGCAGTACTTC.

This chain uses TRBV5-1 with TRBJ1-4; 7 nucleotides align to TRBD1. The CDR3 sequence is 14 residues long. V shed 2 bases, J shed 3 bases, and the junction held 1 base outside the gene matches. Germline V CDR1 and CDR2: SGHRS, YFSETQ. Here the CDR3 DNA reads TGCGCCAGCAGCTTACAGGGGCCTAATGAAAAACTGTTTTTT. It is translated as CASSLQGPNEKLFF.

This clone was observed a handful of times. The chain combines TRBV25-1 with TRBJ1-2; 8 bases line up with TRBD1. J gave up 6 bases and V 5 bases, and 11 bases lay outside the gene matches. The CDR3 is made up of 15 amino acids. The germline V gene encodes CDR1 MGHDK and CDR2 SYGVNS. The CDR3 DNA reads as TGTGCCAGCAGTCGTGGACAGGGAATTTTTAATGGCTACACCTTC. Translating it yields CASSRGQGIFNGYTF.

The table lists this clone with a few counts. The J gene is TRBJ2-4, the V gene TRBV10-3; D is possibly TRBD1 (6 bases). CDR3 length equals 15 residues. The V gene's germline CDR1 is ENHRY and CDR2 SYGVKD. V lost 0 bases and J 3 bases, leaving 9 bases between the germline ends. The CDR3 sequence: CAISESGGNKNIQYF. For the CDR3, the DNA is TGTGCCATCAGTGAGTCAGGGGGAAACAAAAACATTCAGTACTTC.